Following are 15 T cell receptor beta chains from one sample sequenced in a study of blood T cell repertoires in COVID-19. Method: immunoSEQ multiplex PCR; TCRdb's copy keeps in-frame clones and lacks some. The table includes under 350,000 clones, around 78% detected once. The sample consisted of peripheral blood. The receptors shown here come from a man aged 60 to 75 who had recovered from COVID-19.

The gene calls are TRBV29-1 and TRBJ2-3; 7 bases are a match to TRBD2. Germline V gene data show CDR1 as SQVTM and CDR2 as ANQGSEA. The CDR3 consists of 14 residues. After removal of 1 base from V and 2 bases from J, the junction contained 3 bases not matched to a gene. CDR3 sequence reads: CSVEGTRSTDTQYF. In DNA, the CDR3 is TGCAGCGTTGAAGGGACTAGGTCCACAGATACGCAGTATTTT.

This chain uses TRBV4-1 with TRBJ1-2; 7 bases line up with TRBD1. Losses at the gene ends were 3 bases for V and 2 bases for J; bases not matched to a gene: 6. Germline V lookup: CDR1 MGHRA, CDR2 YSYEKL. The CDR3 runs to 15 residues. The CDR3 region has the DNA TGCGCCAGCAGCCAGGACCCGACAGGGAACTATGGCTACACCTTC. Its translation: CASSQDPTGNYGYTF.

The chain joins TRBV7-8 to TRBJ2-3; D gene ambiguous. In germline, CDR1 is SGHVS, CDR2 FQNEAQ. The CDR3 extends over 11 amino acids. The ends were cut back, 2 bases at V and 6 bases at J, with 3 bases in the middle. The CDR3 reads CASSLQDTQYF. CDR3 in DNA: TGTGCCAGCAGCTTACAGGATACGCAGTATTTT.

The chain has TRBV2 and TRBJ1-5, with 9 nucleotides matching TRBD1. The CDR3 consists of 14 residues. Germline assignment: CDR1 SNHLY and CDR2 FYNNEI. V dropped 8 bases and J dropped 3; count of bases not matched to a gene: 5. The CDR3 reads CASLRDRDNQPQHF. In DNA form, the CDR3 reads TGTGCCAGCCTCCGGGACAGGGACAATCAGCCCCAGCATTTT.

V and J are TRBV10-3 and TRBJ2-5; perhaps TRBD2 as D (6 bases). Germline V gives CDR1 ENHRY, CDR2 SYGVKD. This CDR3 region has 13 residues. V was shortened by 4 bases and J by 4 bases, with 10 bases between the two germline ends. CDR3 in amino acids: CAISGGERETQYF. DNA of the CDR3: TGTGCCATCAGTGGGGGGGAGCGAGAGACCCAGTACTTC.

The rearrangement links TRBV7-2 to TRBJ2-5, with 9 bases lining up with TRBD2. Germline CDR1 and CDR2: SGHTA and FQGNSA. The V segment lost 2 bases and the J segment 9 bases; nucleotides outside the gene matches: 10. The CDR3 covers 15 residues. The CDR3 nucleotides read TGTGCCAGCAGCTTAACAGCGGGGGGCCAGGGAGCCCAGTACTTC. Translated: CASSLTAGGQGAQYF.

The chain employs TRBV4-2 and TRBJ1-3; D possibly corresponds to TRBD1 (6 bases). This CDR3 contains 17 residues. CDR1 LGHNA and CDR2 YNFKEQ come from the germline V gene. V was clipped by 0 bases and J by 6 bases, with 18 bases between them. CDR3 nucleotide sequence: TGTGCCAGCAGCCAAGATGTGGTGGCAGGGGCTAAAAACACCATATATTTT. It codes for CASSQDVVAGAKNTIYF.

The V call is TRBV30, the J call TRBJ2-5, with 10 bases fitting TRBD2. The CDR3 spans 15 residues. From germline, CDR1 is GTSNPN and CDR2 SVGIG (reference sequence). V was clipped by 1 base and J by 4 bases; unmatched bases: 6. The CDR3, as DNA: TGTGCCTGGAGTGAATTAGCGGGGGGTAGAGAGACCCAGTACTTC. Translated, it gives CAWSELAGGRETQYF.

In this sample, this clone turned up a few times. The CDR3 coding sequence is TGTGCCAGCAGCCAAGGGGGACTTTTGAATTCACCCCTCCACTTT. Its protein is CASSQGGLLNSPLHF. V and J are TRBV14 and TRBJ1-6, with D perhaps matching TRBD1 (5 bases). CDR3 size: 15 residues. V lost 1 base to trimming and J lost 7 bases, with 11 bases between them. Germline CDR1 is SGHDN and CDR2 is FVKESK.

V usage is TRBV7-2 and J usage is TRBJ2-7, with TRBD2 identical over 8 bases. CDR1 is SGHTA and CDR2 is FQGNSA in the germline V gene. The CDR3 has 14 amino acids. The V and J ends lost 6 bases and 2 bases, in that order; junction bases with no gene match: 6. CDR3 amino acids: CASRPYSGAYEQYF. The CDR3 DNA reads TGTGCCAGCAGACCCTATAGCGGGGCCTACGAGCAGTACTTC.

A single count supports this clone. The chain has TRBV12-3 or TRBV12-4 and TRBJ2-7; 8 positions agree with TRBD1. The CDR3 length is 11 residues. V was pared by 5 bases and J by 9 bases, with 3 bases of the junction left unmatched. The CDR3 reads CASSPGQGQYF. The CDR3 nucleotides are TGTGCCAGCAGTCCCGGACAGGGGCAGTACTTC.

The V call is TRBV30, the J call TRBJ1-2; the D gene is possibly TRBD1 (5 bases). Germline V gene lookup returns CDR1 GTSNPN and CDR2 SVGIG (reference sequence). Deletions cut 4 bases from V and 7 bases from J, with 19 bases between. The CDR3 is made up of 14 amino acids. CDR3 coding DNA: TGTGCCTGGACCCTCCTTGCGGCCAGGGCTGGCTACACCTTC. Translated, it gives CAWTLLAARAGYTF. Drawing the rest from reference TRBV30 and TRBJ1-2, the complete variable domain is SQTIHQWPATLVQPVGSPLSLECTVEGTSNPNLYWYRQAAGRGLQLLFYSVGIGQISSEVPQNLSASRPQDRQFILSSKKLLLSDSGFYLCAWTLLAARAGYTFGSGTRLTVV.

This chain uses TRBV6-2 or TRBV6-3 with TRBJ1-2; 7 bases map to TRBD1. Germline values: CDR1 MNHEY, CDR2 SVGEGT. CDR3 length: 12 amino acids. J lost 5 bases, V lost 4 bases, and 1 base had no gene match. CDR3 coding DNA: TGTGCCAGCAGTTGGGGACAGTATGGCTACACCTTC. Protein sequence: CASSWGQYGYTF.

The CDR3, as DNA: TGTGCCAGCAGCCTGAGTAGCGGGCGGGCTCGGAATGAGCAGTTCTTC. Its protein product is CASSLSSGRARNEQFF. This chain connects TRBV7-6 to TRBJ2-1; 7 bases line up with TRBD2. The CDR3 extends over 16 amino acids. Germline V gene sequence: CDR1 SGHVS, CDR2 FNYEAQ. V shed 5 bases, J shed 7 bases, and the junction held 14 bases outside the gene matches. Variable domain in full (rest from reference TRBV7-6 and TRBJ2-1): GAGVSQSPRYKVTKRGQDVALRCDPISGHVSLYWYRQALGQGPEFLTYFNYEAQQDKSGLPNDRFSAERPEGSISTLTIQRTEQRDSAMYRCASSLSSGRARNEQFFGPGTRLTVL.

DNA for the CDR3: TGTGCCAGTAGTAGCCTAGCGGGAGGCACTGAGCAGTTCTTC. It specifies CASSSLAGGTEQFF. The V call is TRBV19, the J call TRBJ2-1; 11 bases fit TRBD2. Germline values: CDR1 LNHDA, CDR2 SQIVND (reference sequence). Losses at the gene ends were 4 bases for V and 9 bases for J; bases not matched to a gene: 5. The CDR3 loop spans 14 amino acids.